This TCR beta chain was found in a study of persistence of HIV-infected CD4 T cells. Background on the study: Antigen stimulation activated a lower proportion of cells, more of them memory, than anti-CD3/anti-CD28 stimulation.

Sequencing used immunoSEQ version 4 in survey mode. Libraries were prepared by immunoSEQ multiplex PCR; TCRdb keeps only in-frame clonotypes and omits some of them. Of some 50,000 clones listed, approximately 90% are singletons. Comment on this clone: Its antigen is still unknown.

Nonspecific anti-CD3/anti-CD28 bead stimulation represents the broad CD4+ T cell repertoire. CD4+ T cells upregulating both CD40 ligand and CD69 were sorted as responding cells. Trimming took 1 base from V and 5 from J; bases not matched to a gene: 5. CDR1 and CDR2 (germline): LGHDT, YNNKEL (reference sequence). The CDR3 runs 15 residues. The chain has TRBV3-1 (or the pseudogene TRBV3-2) and TRBJ2-1, with TRBD2 matching 7 bases. The source of this sequence is an adult woman with HIV who was CMV-seropositive. This sample comprised CD4+ T cells sorted from PBMCs after approximately 19-hour stimulation, obtained from a patient who received antiretroviral therapy. The chain's CDR3 is CASSQVGLLNNEQFF. As DNA, the CDR3 is TGTGCCAGCAGCCAAGTGGGACTATTAAACAATGAGCAGTTCTTC.